Following are 14 T cell receptor beta chains from one sample sequenced in a study of vaccination and CD4 T cells after COVID-19. Antigens of these TCRs are unknown. Sequencing of the DNA from cultured CD4+ T cells was carried out with the Oncomine TCR Beta short-read assay. TCRdb reprocessed the PCR reads with MiXCR, giving one entry per CDR3 protein. There are roughly 12,000 distinct CDR3 sequences in the sample; 35% to 55% occur only once, and under 20% lies in the top ten. Treatment indicated: approximately 11-day PBMC culture with coronavirus spike peptide pools or control peptides (ViraFEST assay). Sequencing was performed on cultured CD4+ T cells from blood. The receptors stem from a human donor with COVID-19.

The chain carries TRBV6-1 and TRBJ1-3, with D possibly being TRBD1 (5 bases). V lost 6 bases and J 6 bases, leaving 12 bases between the germline ends. There are 13 residues in the CDR3. Per germline, CDR1 MNHNS and CDR2 SASEGT. The CDR3 sequence: CASRGTAENTIYF. The CDR3 bases are TGTGCCAGCAGGGGGACGGCAGAAAACACCATATATTTT.

Only a few counts were recorded for this clonotype. The chain has TRBV5-4 and TRBJ1-2, with D possibly being TRBD1 (5 bases). The CDR3 is made up of 13 amino acids. The germline gives CDR1 SGHNT, CDR2 YYREEE (reference sequence). Trimming took off 8 bases at V and 3 bases at J, with 14 bases between the two ends. CDR3 nucleotide sequence: TGTGCCAGTTTCGGGGGAGGAGACTATGGCTACACCTTC. Amino acids: CASFGGGDYGYTF. Full variable domain (missing parts from reference TRBV5-4 and TRBJ1-2): ETGVTQSPTHLIKTRGQQVTLRCSSQSGHNTVSWYQQALGQGPQFIFQYYREEENGRGNFPPRFSGLQFPNYSSELNVNALELDDSALYLCASFGGGDYGYTFGSGTRLTVV.

This clonotype was detected only a few times. The chain combines TRBV7-2 with TRBJ1-5; 10 bases align to TRBD1. Germline CDR1 reads SGHTA; CDR2 reads FQGNSA. The CDR3 length is 15 residues. V was pared by 5 bases and J by 7 bases, with 8 bases of the junction left unmatched. The CDR3 loop reads CASSPRQGAGQPQHF. The CDR3 nucleotides read TGTGCCAGCAGCCCTCGACAGGGGGCAGGACAGCCCCAGCATTTT.

The genes are TRBV7-6 and TRBJ2-7; no clear D. Trimming took 4 bases from V and 0 from J, leaving 16 bases between them. Germline V gives CDR1 SGHVS, CDR2 FNYEAQ. The CDR3 has 16 residues. The DNA for the CDR3 is TGTGCCAGCAGCTCCCGACCCGGGTATAGCTCCTACGAGCAGTACTTC. This codes for CASSSRPGYSSYEQYF.

This chain links TRBV6-1 with TRBJ1-3, with TRBD1 matching over 7 bases. CDR1 is MNHNS and CDR2 is SASEGT in the germline V gene. This CDR3 contains 13 residues. V was clipped by 6 bases and J by 1 base; unmatched bases: 0. The CDR3 sequence is CASRTGSGNTIYF. CDR3 sequence (DNA): TGTGCCAGCAGGACAGGGTCTGGAAACACCATATATTTT.

This clonotype was observed a few times. This chain joins TRBV6-1 and TRBJ2-2; D unclear. CDR1 is MNHNS and CDR2 is SASEGT in the germline V gene. The length of the CDR3 is 15 residues. The V end lost 1 base, the J end lost 2 bases, and 8 bases lay between the germline ends. The CDR3 coding sequence is TGTGCCAGCAGTGAAGTTTCTATTAACACCGGGGAGCTGTTTTTT. It yields the protein CASSEVSINTGELFF.

This clonotype was picked up one time. This chain connects TRBV6-1 to TRBJ1-4; 7 bases are a match to TRBD1. Germline CDR1 and CDR2: MNHNS and SASEGT. V gave up 6 bases and J gave up 2 bases; unmatched junction bases: 3. The CDR3 is 14 residues long. This chain's CDR3 is CASSHRGTNEKLFF. The CDR3 coding sequence is TGTGCCAGCAGCCACAGGGGTACTAATGAAAAACTGTTTTTT.

A few counts support this clonotype. The chain combines TRBV10-3 with TRBJ1-1; possible D gene TRBD1, 6 bases. Germline assignment: CDR1 ENHRY and CDR2 SYGVKD. The CDR3 totals 14 residues. The V end lost 2 bases, the J end lost 0 bases, and 7 bases lay between the germline ends. Written as DNA, the CDR3 is TGTGCCATCAGTGAGCAGGGGATGAACACTGAAGCTTTCTTT. This codes for CAISEQGMNTEAFF.

The V gene is TRBV6-1, the J gene TRBJ2-1, with 7 bases matching TRBD1. This CDR3 has 15 residues. Trimming took 4 bases from V and 7 from J; bases not matched to a gene: 10. CDR1 and CDR2 (germline): MNHNS, SASEGT. The CDR3 nucleotides are TGTGCCAGCAGTGGTAGACAGGGTTTTCTGAATGAGCAGTTCTTC. Translation: CASSGRQGFLNEQFF.

This clonotype was found a few times. This chain uses TRBV7-9 with TRBJ2-5; no firm D call. The CDR3 is 11 residues long. The germline V gene has CDR1 SEHNR and CDR2 FQNEAQ (reference sequence). Trimming took off 3 bases at V and 5 bases at J, with 4 bases between the two ends. CDR3 loop: CASSFTETQYF. As DNA, the CDR3 is TGTGCCAGCAGCTTTACCGAGACCCAGTACTTC.

This clonotype turned up a few times. CDR3 nucleotides: TGTGCCAGCAGCCCCGGGGGAAGCACAGATACGCAGTATTTT. Its translation is CASSPGGSTDTQYF. V is TRBV11-1 and J is TRBJ2-3; a possible D gene is TRBD2 (6 bases). This CDR3 has 14 amino acids. Per germline, CDR1 SGHAT and CDR2 FQDESV (reference sequence). V was trimmed by 5 bases and J by 0 bases, leaving 9 bases between them.

This clonotype has a handful of counts. The rearrangement links TRBV11-2 to TRBJ1-5; perhaps TRBD1 as D (6 bases). The V gene's germline CDR1 is SGHAT and CDR2 FQNNGV. The CDR3 loop spans 15 amino acids. V was pared by 4 bases and J by 4 bases, with 14 bases between. CDR3 sequence reads: CASSYGTNQNQPQHF. DNA for the CDR3: TGTGCCAGCAGCTACGGGACAAACCAAAATCAGCCCCAGCATTTT.

In this sample, this clonotype turned up a few times. The chain combines TRBV20-1 with TRBJ2-2; D is ambiguous. V lost 3 bases and J lost 1, with 9 bases in between. CDR1 is DFQATT, CDR2 SNEGSKA, per germline (reference sequence). The CDR3 is 14 residues long. The CDR3 region is CSARRQMNTGELFF. The CDR3 DNA reads as TGCAGTGCTAGGCGCCAGATGAACACCGGGGAGCTGTTTTTT.

This clonotype has only a few counts. This sequence joins TRBV19 and TRBJ1-5, with 8 bases matching TRBD1. CDR1 and CDR2 (germline): LNHDA, SQIVND (reference sequence). The J segment lost 0 bases and the V segment lost 8 bases, leaving 3 bases of the junction unmatched. The CDR3 has 14 residues. In DNA, the CDR3 is TGTGCCAGTGGGGGGACAGGTAGCAATCAGCCCCAGCATTTT. Protein sequence: CASGGTGSNQPQHF.